This T cell receptor beta chain was recovered during a study of OX40 agonist ivuxolimab in advanced cancers. Study details: Treatment received earlier with anti-PD-1, anti-PD-L1 or anti-CTLA-4 agents was allowed, and 40% had some.

About this clone: No antigen is known for it.

The CDR3 is 14 residues long. V gave up 7 bases and J gave up 9 bases, with 19 bases separating them. Per germline, CDR1 LNHDA and CDR2 SQIVND (reference sequence). Notes on the study in general: Expanded clones belonging to CD8+ T cells outnumbered, on average, those of CD4+.

Libraries were prepared by immunoSEQ multiplex PCR; TCRdb keeps only in-frame clonotypes and omits some of them. The sample includes 25,000 to 35,000 clones, 86% of them seen just once. The rearrangement joins TRBV19 to TRBJ2-1; possibly TRBD2 for D (5 bases). The source was CD4+ or CD8+ T cells sorted from blood, collected in a trial of the OX40 agonist ivuxolimab. This clonotype was sampled from an adult with an advanced solid tumor such as melanoma, head and neck, liver or kidney cancer. CDR3 in amino acids: CASTHRGLVIEQFF. In DNA form, the CDR3 reads TGTGCCAGTACCCACAGAGGGTTGGTGATTGAGCAGTTCTTC.